The subject of this entry is one T cell receptor (beta chain). V was clipped by 4 bases and J by 1 base, with 10 bases between them. The germline CDR1 and CDR2 sequences are KGHSH and LQKENI. The CDR3 is made up of 14 amino acids. The data stem from a study of blood T cell repertoires in COVID-19. About the study: Nucleic acid was either cDNA or gDNA, and it came from T cells, B-cell-depleted T cells, or PBMCs.

Repertoires were generated with immunoSEQ multiplex PCR, while TCRdb's copy carries only in-frame clones and drops some. The table records roughly 200,000 clones, around 85% of them present only once. Sequencing input: peripheral blood. J is TRBJ1-1 and V is TRBV18, with D unresolved. This clonotype originated in a human donor with active or convalescent COVID-19. The donor label of this sample is uncertain. CDR3 coding DNA: TGTGCCAGCTCACTGGCCAGTCAGAACACTGAAGCTTTCTTT. It specifies CASSLASQNTEAFF.